Presented here are 10 T cell receptor beta chains from one specimen sequenced in a study of vaccination and CD4 T cells after COVID-19. Oncomine TCR Beta short-read sequencing was applied to DNA from cultured CD4+ T cells. TCRdb recomputed calls from the PCR reads with MiXCR, one row per CDR3 protein. The sample has roughly 17,000 distinct CDR3 sequences, 23% seen once. Which antigens these TCRs recognize remains unknown. This sample's treatment: approximately 10-day PBMC culture with coronavirus spike peptide pools or control peptides (ViraFEST assay). Sequencing was performed on cultured CD4+ T cells from blood. The receptors derive from a human donor with COVID-19.

The CDR3 DNA reads TGTGCCAGCAGTACGGTCCAAAACACCATATATTTT. Its protein product is CASSTVQNTIYF. This rearrangement joins TRBV2 to TRBJ1-3, with no clear D. Per the germline V gene, CDR1 is SNHLY and CDR2 is FYNNEI. V lost 5 bases, J lost 6 bases, and 8 bases lay in between. There are 12 residues in the CDR3.

The chain joins TRBV11-3 to TRBJ2-1; 9 bases map to TRBD2. Germline-derived CDR1 and CDR2 are SGHNT and YENEEA. J lost 4 bases, V lost 5 bases, and 12 bases had no gene match. The CDR3 is 17 residues long. The CDR3 reads CASSRTQGSGGYNEQFF. DNA of the CDR3: TGTGCCAGCAGCCGCACGCAGGGGAGCGGGGGGTACAATGAGCAGTTCTTC.

A remark on this clonotype: The junction departs from germline at one end; a sequencing error may be responsible. This rearrangement joins TRBV25-1 to TRBJ1-1; D remains unclear. The germline V gene encodes CDR1 MGHDK and CDR2 SYGVNS. CDR3 size: 15 residues. In nucleotides, the CDR3 is TGTGCCAGCAGCGCCCCTGTGAAACACGGATCTGAAGTTTTCTTT. Amino acid sequence: CASSAPVKHGSEVFF.

This clonotype was detected only a few times. The chain joins TRBV27 to TRBJ1-1, with a possible D match to TRBD1 (5 bases). Germline V gives CDR1 MNHEY, CDR2 SMNVEV (reference sequence). V was clipped by 2 bases and J by 8 bases, with 18 bases between them. CDR3 length equals 15 residues. The CDR3 is CASSLKASRGVEAFF. The DNA for the CDR3 is TGTGCCAGCAGTTTAAAGGCATCCCGGGGCGTCGAAGCTTTCTTT.

This clonotype was recorded a few times. The chain carries TRBV27 and TRBJ2-3, with TRBD2 matching 12 bases. The CDR3 is 16 residues long. Losses at the gene ends were 6 bases for V and 4 bases for J; bases not matched to a gene: 8. CDR1 is MNHEY and CDR2 is SMNVEV in the germline V gene (reference sequence). This CDR3 reads CASRRTSGASPDTQYF. The DNA for the CDR3 is TGTGCCAGCAGAAGGACTAGCGGGGCCTCTCCAGATACGCAGTATTTT.

The genes are TRBV6-1 and TRBJ2-3; unclear D gene. V lost 8 bases to trimming and J lost 4 bases, with 16 bases between them. This CDR3 has 14 amino acids. The germline V gene has CDR1 MNHNS and CDR2 SASEGT. The CDR3 here is CASREPFTADTQYF. CDR3 DNA: TGTGCCAGCCGCGAACCCTTTACCGCAGATACGCAGTATTTT.

The chain joins TRBV5-4 to TRBJ1-1; 7 bases match TRBD1. Looked up from germline, CDR1 is SGHNT and CDR2 is YYREEE (reference sequence). V gave up 4 bases and J gave up 6 bases; unmatched junction bases: 6. This CDR3 contains 13 residues. The CDR3 region is CASSIDRDAEAFF. CDR3 in DNA: TGTGCCAGCAGCATCGACAGGGACGCTGAAGCTTTCTTT.

The chain carries TRBV11-3 and TRBJ2-6; D uncertain. The V end lost 5 bases, the J end lost 8 bases, and 4 bases lay between the germline ends. CDR3 length equals 11 residues. CDR1 is SGHNT and CDR2 is YENEEA in the germline V gene. CDR3 bases: TGTGCCAGCAGCATGACCAACGTCCTGACTTTC. Translated, it gives CASSMTNVLTF.

This clonotype has just a few counts. The genes are TRBV20-1 and TRBJ1-1; D is unresolved. This CDR3 comprises 13 residues. Trimming took off 6 bases at V and 3 bases at J, with 14 bases between the two ends. In germline, CDR1 is DFQATT, CDR2 SNEGSKA (reference sequence). The CDR3 DNA reads as TGCAGTGCCACGGGCCCCACGGACACTGAAGCTTTCTTT. Protein product: CSATGPTDTEAFF.

By share, this clonotype ranks as medium-sized (0.01 to 0.1%). The chain combines TRBV11-2 with TRBJ1-1, with 8 bases matching TRBD1. With V trimmed by 3 bases and J by 4 bases, 4 bases remained unmatched. CDR1 is SGHAT, CDR2 FQNNGV, per germline. The CDR3 covers 14 residues. The CDR3: CASSFTGQGTEAFF. CDR3 nucleotide sequence: TGTGCCAGCAGCTTTACTGGACAGGGCACTGAAGCTTTCTTT.